These 2 T cell receptor beta chains came from one sample sequenced in a study of low-dose radiotherapy and immunotherapy resistance in tumors (dated 2022 in TCRdb). What the time point label conveys for this sample: before trial treatment. The sequencing machine was an Illumina HiSeq 2500. To make first-strand cDNA, Superscript III was used along with a set of TRAV- and TRBV-specific primers so that both the TCRalpha and TCRbeta chains were covered. An approximately 19-cycle PCR with Phusion amplified the TCRs, pairing a constant-region primer with the adapter that was attached to the V primers. TCRdb itself trimmed the public reads at Q25 with fastp, ran MiXCR and retained productive beta chains. Rows with one shared CDR3 protein collapse into an entry with the most common genes and DNA. This sample has around 83,000 distinct CDR3 sequences in its table, and approximately 17% of those were observed once. The ten largest make up 5% to 7% of the sample.

The sequenced sample was PBMCs, obtained before treatment. These receptors originate from a male donor with prostate cancer.

This clonotype was seen at least ten times. The chain links TRBV7-8 to TRBJ2-7; 8 nucleotides line up with TRBD2. V was pared by 6 bases and J by 5 bases, with 6 bases of the junction left unmatched. This CDR3 comprises 13 residues. Germline CDR1 SGHVS, CDR2 FQNEAQ. The CDR3 DNA reads as TGTGCCAGCAGGAACGGCGGGAGGCACGAGCAGTACTTC. Translation gives CASRNGGRHEQYF.

This clonotype was recorded many times. The V call is TRBV10-3, the J call TRBJ2-6; 11 bases are shared with TRBD1. Germline CDR1 reads ENHRY; CDR2 reads SYGVKD. With V trimmed by 9 bases and J by 0 bases, 4 bases remained unmatched. There are 16 residues in the CDR3. Here the CDR3 reads CAISGTGGSGANVLTF. CDR3 bases: TGTGCCATTTCCGGGACAGGGGGCTCTGGGGCCAACGTCCTGACTTTC.